This T cell receptor beta chain is drawn from a study of identical twins. General study findings and limits: Low generation probability was overrepresented in out-of-frame alpha sequences shared by twins.

A universal primer binding site was introduced by template switching. The final cDNA contained unique molecular identifiers. TCRdb reanalysed the 5' RACE reads using MiXCR and keeps one entry per CDR3 protein. The sample has roughly 1,500,000 distinct CDR3 sequences, around 33% seen once. The CDR3 loop spans 14 amino acids. Trimming at V came to 6 bases and at J to 5 bases, leaving 9 bases not matched to a gene. Germline CDR1 is ENHRY and CDR2 is SYGVKD. In its sample, this clonotype was seen a few times. The antigen remains undetermined. The receptor comes from a newborn girl in good health. The chain carries TRBV10-3 and TRBJ1-1; TRBD1 aligns across 7 bases. What was sequenced was cord blood. CDR3: CAISRQQGMTEAFF. In DNA form, the CDR3 reads TGTGCCATCAGCAGACAACAGGGGATGACTGAAGCTTTCTTT.